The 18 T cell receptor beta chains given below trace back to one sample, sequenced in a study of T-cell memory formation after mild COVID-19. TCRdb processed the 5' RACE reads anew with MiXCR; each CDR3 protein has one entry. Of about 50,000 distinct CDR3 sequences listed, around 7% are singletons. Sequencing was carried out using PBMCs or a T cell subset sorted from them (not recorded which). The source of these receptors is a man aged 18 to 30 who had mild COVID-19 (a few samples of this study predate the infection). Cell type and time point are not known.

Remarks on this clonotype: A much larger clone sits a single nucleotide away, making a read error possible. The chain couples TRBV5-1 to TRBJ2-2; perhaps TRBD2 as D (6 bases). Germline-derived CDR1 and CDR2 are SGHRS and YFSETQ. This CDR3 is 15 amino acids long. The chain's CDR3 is CAISLASAGTGELFF. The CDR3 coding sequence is TGCGCCATCAGCTTGGCTAGCGCCGGAACCGGGGAGCTGTTTTTT.

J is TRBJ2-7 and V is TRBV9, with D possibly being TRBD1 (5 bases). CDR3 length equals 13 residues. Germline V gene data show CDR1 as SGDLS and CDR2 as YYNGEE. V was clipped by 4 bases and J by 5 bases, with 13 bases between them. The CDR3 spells CASSPQTGNEQYF. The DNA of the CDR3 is TGTGCCAGCAGCCCCCAAACAGGTAACGAGCAGTACTTC. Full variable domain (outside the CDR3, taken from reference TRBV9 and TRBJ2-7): DSGVTQTPKHLITATGQRVTLRCSPRSGDLSVYWYQQSLDQGLQFLIQYYNGEERAKGNILERFSAQQFPDLHSELNLSSLELGDSALYFCASSPQTGNEQYFGPGTRLTVT.

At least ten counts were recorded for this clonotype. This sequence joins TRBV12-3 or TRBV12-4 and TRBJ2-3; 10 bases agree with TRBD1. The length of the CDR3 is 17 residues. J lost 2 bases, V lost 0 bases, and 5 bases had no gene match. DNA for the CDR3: TGTGCCAGCAGTTTAGCTTGGGGACAGGGGAACACAGATACGCAGTATTTT. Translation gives CASSLAWGQGNTDTQYF.

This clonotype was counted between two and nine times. The CDR3 protein is CASSKIAVVAGGTDTQYF. In nucleotides, the CDR3 is TGTGCCAGCAGTAAAATTGCGGTCGTAGCGGGGGGCACAGATACGCAGTATTTT. J is TRBJ2-3 and V is TRBV2, with 9 nucleotides matching TRBD2. The CDR3 totals 18 residues. Germline lookup yields CDR1 SNHLY and CDR2 FYNNEI. V shed 5 bases and J 1 base; nucleotides not matched to a gene: 13.

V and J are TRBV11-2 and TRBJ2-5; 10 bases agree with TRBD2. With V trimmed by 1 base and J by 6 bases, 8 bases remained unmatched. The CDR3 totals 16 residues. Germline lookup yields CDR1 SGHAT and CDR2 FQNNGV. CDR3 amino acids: CASSLAVAGGRQTQYF. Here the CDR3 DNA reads TGTGCCAGCAGCTTAGCGGTAGCGGGAGGACGTCAGACCCAGTACTTC.

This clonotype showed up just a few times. Written as DNA, the CDR3 is TGTGCCAGCAGTTCCACCCCACAGTACGAGCAGTACGTC. Translating gives CASSSTPQYEQYV. The rearrangement joins TRBV28 to TRBJ2-7; no reliable D call. V lost 4 bases and J 4 bases, leaving 11 bases between the germline ends. Germline V gene lookup returns CDR1 MDHEN and CDR2 SYDVKM. This CDR3 spans 13 amino acids.

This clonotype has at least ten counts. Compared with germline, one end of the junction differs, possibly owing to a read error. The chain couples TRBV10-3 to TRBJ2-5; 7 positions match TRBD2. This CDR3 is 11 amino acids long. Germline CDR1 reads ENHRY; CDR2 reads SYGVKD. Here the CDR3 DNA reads TGTGCCACCCGGGACTATAAGACCCTGTACTTC. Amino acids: CATRDYKTLYF.

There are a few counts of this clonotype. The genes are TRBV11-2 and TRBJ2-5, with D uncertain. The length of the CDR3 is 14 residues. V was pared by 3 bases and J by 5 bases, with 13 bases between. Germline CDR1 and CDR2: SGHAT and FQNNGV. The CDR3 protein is CASSFGSGMETQYF. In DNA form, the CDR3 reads TGTGCCAGCAGCTTTGGGTCTGGAATGGAGACCCAGTACTTC. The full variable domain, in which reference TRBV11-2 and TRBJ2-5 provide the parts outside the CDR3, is EAGVAQSPRYKIIEKRQSVAFWCNPISGHATLYWYQQILGQGPKLLIQFQNNGVVDDSQLPKDRFSAERLKGVDSTLKIQPAKLEDSAVYLCASSFGSGMETQYFGPGTRLLVL.

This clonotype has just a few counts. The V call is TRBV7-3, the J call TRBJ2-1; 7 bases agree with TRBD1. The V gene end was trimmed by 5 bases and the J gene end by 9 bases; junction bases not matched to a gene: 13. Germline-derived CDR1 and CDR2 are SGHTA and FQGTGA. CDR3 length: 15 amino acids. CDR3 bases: TGTGCCAGCAGCCTCAGACAGGGCCGATGGGGTGAGCAGTTCTTC. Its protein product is CASSLRQGRWGEQFF.

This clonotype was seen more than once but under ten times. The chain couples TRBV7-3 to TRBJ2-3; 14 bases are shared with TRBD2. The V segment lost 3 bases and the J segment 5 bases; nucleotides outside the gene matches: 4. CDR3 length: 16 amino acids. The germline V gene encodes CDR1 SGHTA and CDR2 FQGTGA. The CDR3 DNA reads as TGTGCCAGCAGCTTCCGACTAGCGGGGGGGCGAGATACGCAGTATTTT. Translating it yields CASSFRLAGGRDTQYF. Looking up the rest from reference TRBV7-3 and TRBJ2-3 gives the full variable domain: GAGVSQTPSNKVTEKGKYVELRCDPISGHTALYWYRQSLGQGPEFLIYFQGTGAADDSGLPNDRFFAVRPEGSVSTLKIQRTERGDSAVYLCASSFRLAGGRDTQYFGPGTRLTVL.

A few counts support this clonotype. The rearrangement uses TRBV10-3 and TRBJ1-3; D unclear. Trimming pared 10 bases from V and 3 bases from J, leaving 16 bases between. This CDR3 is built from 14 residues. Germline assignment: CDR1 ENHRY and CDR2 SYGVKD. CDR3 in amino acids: CATISSVSGNTIYF. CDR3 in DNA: TGTGCCACCATATCGTCGGTTAGTGGAAACACCATATATTTT.

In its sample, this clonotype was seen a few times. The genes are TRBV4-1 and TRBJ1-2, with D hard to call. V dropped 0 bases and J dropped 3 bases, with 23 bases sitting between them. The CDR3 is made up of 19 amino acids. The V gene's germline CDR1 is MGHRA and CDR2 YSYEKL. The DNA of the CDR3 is TGCGCCAGCAGCCAAGATTACGCCGAGCGGTCCGGCACCGACTATGGCTACACCTTC. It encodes CASSQDYAERSGTDYGYTF.

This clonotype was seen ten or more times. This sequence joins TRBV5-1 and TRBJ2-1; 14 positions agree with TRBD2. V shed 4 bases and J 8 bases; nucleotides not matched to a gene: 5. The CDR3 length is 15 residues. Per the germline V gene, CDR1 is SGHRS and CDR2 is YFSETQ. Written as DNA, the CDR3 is TGCGCCAGCAGCCCGGGACTAGCGGGGGTGGATGAGCAGTTCTTC. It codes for CASSPGLAGVDEQFF.

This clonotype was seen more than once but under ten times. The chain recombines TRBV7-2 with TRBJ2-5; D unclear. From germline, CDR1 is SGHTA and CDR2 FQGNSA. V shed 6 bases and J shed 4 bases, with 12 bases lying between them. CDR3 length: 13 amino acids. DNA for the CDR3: TGTGCCAGCAGTCGGAAGAGTGGAGAGACCCAGTACTTC. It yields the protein CASSRKSGETQYF.

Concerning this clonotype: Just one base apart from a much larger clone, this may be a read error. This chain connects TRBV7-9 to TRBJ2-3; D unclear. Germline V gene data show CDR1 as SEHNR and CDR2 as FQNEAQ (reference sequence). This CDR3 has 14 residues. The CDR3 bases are TGTGCCAGCAGCTTAAACCTTGGCACAGATATGCAGTATTTT. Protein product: CASSLNLGTDMQYF. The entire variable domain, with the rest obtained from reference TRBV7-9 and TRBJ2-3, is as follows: DTGVSQNPRHKITKRGQNVTFRCDPISEHNRLYWYRQTLGQGPEFLTYFQNEAQLEKSRLLSDRFSAERPKGSFSTLEIQRTEQGDSAMYLCASSLNLGTDMQYFGPGTRLTVL.

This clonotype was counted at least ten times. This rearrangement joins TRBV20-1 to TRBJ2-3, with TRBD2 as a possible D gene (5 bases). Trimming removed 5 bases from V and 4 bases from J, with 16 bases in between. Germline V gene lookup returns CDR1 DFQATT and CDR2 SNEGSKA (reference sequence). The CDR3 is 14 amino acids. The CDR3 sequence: CSAQTGDGSDTQYF. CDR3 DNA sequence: TGCAGTGCTCAGACCGGGGATGGCTCAGATACGCAGTATTTT.

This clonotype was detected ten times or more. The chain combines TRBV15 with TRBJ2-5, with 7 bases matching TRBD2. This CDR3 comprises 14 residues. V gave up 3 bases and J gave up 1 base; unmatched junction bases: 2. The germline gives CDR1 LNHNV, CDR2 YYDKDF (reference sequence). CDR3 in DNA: TGTGCCACCAGCAGGGGAGGGGCCCAAGAGACCCAGTACTTC. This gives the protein CATSRGGAQETQYF.

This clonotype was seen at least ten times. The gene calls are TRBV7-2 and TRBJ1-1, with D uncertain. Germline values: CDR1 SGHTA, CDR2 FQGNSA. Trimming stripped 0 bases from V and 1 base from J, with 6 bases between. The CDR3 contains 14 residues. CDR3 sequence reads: CASSLARANTEAFF. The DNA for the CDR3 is TGTGCCAGCAGCTTAGCCCGGGCGAACACTGAAGCTTTCTTT.